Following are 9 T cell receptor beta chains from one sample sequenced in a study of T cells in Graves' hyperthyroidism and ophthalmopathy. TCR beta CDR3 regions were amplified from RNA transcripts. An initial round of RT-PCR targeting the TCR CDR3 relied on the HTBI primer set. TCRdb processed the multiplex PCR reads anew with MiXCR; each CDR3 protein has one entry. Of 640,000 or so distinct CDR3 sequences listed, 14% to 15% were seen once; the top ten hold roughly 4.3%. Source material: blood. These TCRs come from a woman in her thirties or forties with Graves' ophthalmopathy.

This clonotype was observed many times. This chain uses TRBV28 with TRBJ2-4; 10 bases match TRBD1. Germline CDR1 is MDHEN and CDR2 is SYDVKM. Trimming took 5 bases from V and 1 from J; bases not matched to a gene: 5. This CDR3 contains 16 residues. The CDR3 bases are TGTGCCAGCAGTACCCGGGACAGGGGCGCCAAAAACATTCAGTACTTC. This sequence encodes CASSTRDRGAKNIQYF.

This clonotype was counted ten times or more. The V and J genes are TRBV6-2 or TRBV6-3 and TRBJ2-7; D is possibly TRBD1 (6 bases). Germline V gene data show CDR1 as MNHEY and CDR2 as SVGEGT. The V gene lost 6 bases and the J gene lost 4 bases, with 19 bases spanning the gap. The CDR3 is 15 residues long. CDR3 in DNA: TGTGCCAGCAGGACGATCGTAGGGGGTTTGTACGAGCAGTACTTC. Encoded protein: CASRTIVGGLYEQYF.

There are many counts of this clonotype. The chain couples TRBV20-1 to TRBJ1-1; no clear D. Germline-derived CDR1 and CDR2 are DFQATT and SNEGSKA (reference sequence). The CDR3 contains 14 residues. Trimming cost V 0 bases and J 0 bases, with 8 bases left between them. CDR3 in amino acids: CSARDVGLNTEAFF. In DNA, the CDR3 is TGCAGTGCTAGAGATGTAGGGCTGAACACTGAAGCTTTCTTT.

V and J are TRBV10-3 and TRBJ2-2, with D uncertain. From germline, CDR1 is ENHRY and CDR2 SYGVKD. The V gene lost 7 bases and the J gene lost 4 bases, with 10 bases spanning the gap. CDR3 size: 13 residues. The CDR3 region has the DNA TGTGCCATCACCGGAACAGTCACCGGGGAGCTGTTTTTT. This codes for CAITGTVTGELFF.

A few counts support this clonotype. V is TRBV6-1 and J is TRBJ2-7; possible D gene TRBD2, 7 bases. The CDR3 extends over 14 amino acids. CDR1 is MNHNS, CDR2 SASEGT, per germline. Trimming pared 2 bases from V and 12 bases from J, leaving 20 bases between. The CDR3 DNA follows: TGTGCCAGCAGTGAACAGGGGCGGGAGTCAGGTGCGTACTTC. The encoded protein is CASSEQGRESGAYF.

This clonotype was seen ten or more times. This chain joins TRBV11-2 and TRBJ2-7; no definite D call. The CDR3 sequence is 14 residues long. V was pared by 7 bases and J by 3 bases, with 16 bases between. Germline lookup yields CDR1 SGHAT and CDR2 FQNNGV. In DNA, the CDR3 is TGTGCCAGCACTGACTCCAACAGACACTACGAGCAGTACTTC. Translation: CASTDSNRHYEQYF.

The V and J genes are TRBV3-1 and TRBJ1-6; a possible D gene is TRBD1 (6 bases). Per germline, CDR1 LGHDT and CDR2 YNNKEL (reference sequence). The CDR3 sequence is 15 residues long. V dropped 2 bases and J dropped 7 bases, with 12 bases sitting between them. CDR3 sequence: CASSQYGTMNSPLHF. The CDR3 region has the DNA TGTGCCAGCAGCCAATACGGGACAATGAATTCACCCCTCCACTTT.

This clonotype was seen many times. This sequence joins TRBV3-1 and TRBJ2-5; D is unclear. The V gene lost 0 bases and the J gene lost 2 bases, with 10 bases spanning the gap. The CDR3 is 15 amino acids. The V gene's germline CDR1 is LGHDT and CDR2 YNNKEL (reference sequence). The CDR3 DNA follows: TGTGCCAGCAGCCAAGATATCGACCTTCAAGAGACCCAGTACTTC. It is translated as CASSQDIDLQETQYF.

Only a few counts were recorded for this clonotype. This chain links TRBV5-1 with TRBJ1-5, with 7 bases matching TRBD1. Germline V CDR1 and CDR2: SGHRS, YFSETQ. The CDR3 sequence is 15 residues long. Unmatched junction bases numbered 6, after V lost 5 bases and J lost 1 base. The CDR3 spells CASRSTGASNQPQHF. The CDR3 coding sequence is TGCGCCAGCAGAAGTACAGGGGCGAGCAATCAGCCCCAGCATTTT.